A single sample is the source of the 16 T cell receptor beta chains below, sequenced in a study of siplizumab effects on memory and regulatory T cells. Assay: immunoSEQ multiplex PCR; the TCRdb copy retains only in-frame clones and omits some. The table includes 50,000 to 55,000 clones, 93% detected once. Sequenced material: CD8+ T cells sorted from blood. These TCRs come from a human donor in good health.

The chain uses TRBV13 and TRBJ2-1; D is ambiguous. The CDR3 has 16 residues. Trimming stripped 3 bases from V and 6 bases from J, with 18 bases between. The germline V gene encodes CDR1 PRHDT and CDR2 FYEKMQ (reference sequence). For the CDR3, the DNA is TGTGCCAGCAGCTTGGGGTCATGGACGAGAGGCAATGAGCAGTTCTTC. Encoded protein: CASSLGSWTRGNEQFF.

The gene calls are TRBV19 and TRBJ2-7; 8 bases align to TRBD1. The CDR3 loop spans 14 amino acids. The V and J ends lost 4 bases and 2 bases, in that order; junction bases with no gene match: 4. CDR1 is LNHDA, CDR2 SQIVND, per germline (reference sequence). This CDR3 is CASSSRTGTYEQYF. CDR3 nucleotide sequence: TGTGCCAGTAGTAGTAGGACAGGGACCTACGAGCAGTACTTC.

V and J are TRBV29-1 and TRBJ2-5; 10 bases line up with TRBD2. The CDR3 runs 16 residues. Germline V lookup: CDR1 SQVTM, CDR2 ANQGSEA. Unmatched junction bases numbered 5, after V lost 0 bases and J lost 1 base. CDR3: CSVEEISGRIQETQYF. The CDR3 bases are TGCAGCGTTGAAGAAATTAGCGGGAGGATCCAAGAGACCCAGTACTTC.

This clone has only a few counts. This chain uses TRBV29-1 with TRBJ1-1; the D is unclear. V was clipped by 6 bases and J by 6 bases, with 14 bases between them. CDR3 length: 12 amino acids. Germline V gives CDR1 SQVTM, CDR2 ANQGSEA. Written as DNA, the CDR3 is TGCAGCGTAAGACAACAGAGTCCTGAAGCTTTCTTT. It yields the protein CSVRQQSPEAFF. Full variable domain (outside the CDR3, taken from reference TRBV29-1 and TRBJ1-1): SAVISQKPSRDICQRGTSLTIQCQVDSQVTMMFWYRQQPGQSLTLIATANQGSEATYESGFVIDKFPISRPNLTFSTLTVSNMSPEDSSIYLCSVRQQSPEAFFGQGTRLTVV.

This chain joins TRBV19 and TRBJ2-7; TRBD2 is a possible D gene (5 bases). V gave up 3 bases and J gave up 1 base, with 13 bases separating them. Germline V gene sequence: CDR1 LNHDA, CDR2 SQIVND (reference sequence). The CDR3 is 15 residues long. The CDR3 reads CASSMGVTGSYEQYF. The CDR3 DNA sequence: TGTGCCAGTAGTATGGGAGTGACGGGATCCTACGAGCAGTACTTC. The variable domain in full, with the rest retrieved from reference TRBV19 and TRBJ2-7, is DGGITQSPKYLFRKEGQNVTLSCEQNLNHDAMYWYRQDPGQGLRLIYYSQIVNDFQKGDIAEGYSVSREKKESFPLTVTSAQKNPTAFYLCASSMGVTGSYEQYFGPGTRLTVT.

The chain uses TRBV5-1 and TRBJ2-7, with a possible D match to TRBD2 (5 bases). This CDR3 comprises 15 residues. Germline values: CDR1 SGHRS, CDR2 YFSETQ. V was cut by 0 bases and J by 2 bases, with 12 bases left in between. The CDR3 region is CASSLARGPPYEQYF. The CDR3 bases are TGCGCCAGCAGCTTGGCCCGGGGTCCTCCCTACGAGCAGTACTTC.

This clone is medium-sized within its sample. The genes are TRBV6-4 and TRBJ1-5; D unresolved. The CDR3 has 13 residues. Trimming took off 3 bases at V and 1 base at J, with 4 bases between the two ends. Germline V gene data show CDR1 as MRHNA and CDR2 as SNTAGT. CDR3 sequence: CASSEGSNQPQHF. As DNA, the CDR3 is TGTGCCAGCAGTGAGGGGAGCAATCAGCCCCAGCATTTT.

This chain links TRBV11-3 with TRBJ2-2, with D tentatively TRBD1 or TRBD2 (5 bases each). The V gene lost 0 bases and the J gene lost 4 bases, with 18 bases spanning the gap. CDR3 length equals 18 residues. Germline CDR1 SGHNT, CDR2 YENEEA. CDR3 protein: CASSLDTWDGGSTGELFF. The DNA for the CDR3 is TGTGCCAGCAGCTTAGATACGTGGGACGGAGGTTCCACCGGGGAGCTGTTTTTT.

This rearrangement joins TRBV11-2 to TRBJ2-3; 14 bases map to TRBD2. The CDR3 has 18 residues. With V trimmed by 5 bases and J by 1 base, 8 bases remained unmatched. Germline V gene sequence: CDR1 SGHAT, CDR2 FQNNGV. CDR3 sequence reads: CASSTRLAGGLGTDTQYF. In nucleotides, the CDR3 is TGTGCCAGCAGCACCCGACTAGCGGGAGGGCTCGGCACAGATACGCAGTATTTT.

This sequence joins TRBV7-2 and TRBJ2-3; 7 nucleotides align to TRBD2. Germline CDR1 is SGHTA and CDR2 is FQGNSA. The CDR3 covers 14 residues. V gave up 5 bases and J gave up 3 bases; unmatched junction bases: 5. CDR3 sequence (DNA): TGTGCCAGCAGCCCCGGGAGGATGACAGATACGCAGTATTTT. Amino acids: CASSPGRMTDTQYF.

This chain joins TRBV5-4 and TRBJ1-3; no definite D call. This CDR3 region has 14 residues. CDR1 and CDR2 from the germline V gene are SGHNT and YYREEE (reference sequence). V lost 4 bases, J lost 1 base, and 9 bases lay in between. CDR3 nucleotide sequence: TGTGCCAGCAGCAGAATCGGGTCTGGAAACACCATATATTTT. Translated: CASSRIGSGNTIYF.

This rearrangement joins TRBV5-8 to TRBJ2-3; 8 bases align to TRBD1. CDR1 SGHTS and CDR2 YDEGEE come from the germline V gene. The length of the CDR3 is 16 residues. V lost 4 bases to trimming and J lost 3 bases; unmatched junction nucleotides: 10. CDR3 DNA: TGTGCCAGCAGCCCAGGACAGGGATGGGGAACAGATACGCAGTATTTT. It specifies CASSPGQGWGTDTQYF. Drawing the rest from reference TRBV5-8 and TRBJ2-3, the complete variable domain is EAGVTQSPTHLIKTRGQQATLRCSPISGHTSVYWYQQALGLGLQFLLWYDEGEERNRGNFPPRFSGRQFPNYSSELNVNALELEDSALYLCASSPGQGWGTDTQYFGPGTRLTVL.

The chain couples TRBV27 to TRBJ2-7; unclear D gene. There are 15 residues in the CDR3. V gave up 3 bases and J gave up 7 bases, with 19 bases separating them. CDR1 is MNHEY and CDR2 is SMNVEV in the germline V gene (reference sequence). The CDR3 bases are TGTGCCAGCAGTTTGTACGACCGGCCCGCGCATGAGCAGTACTTC. Its translation: CASSLYDRPAHEQYF.

This clone was recorded once. CDR3 nucleotides: TGTGCCAGTAGTATGGACTACGAACAAGAGACCCAGTACTTC. This gives the protein CASSMDYEQETQYF. This chain connects TRBV19 to TRBJ2-5; tentative D call: TRBD2 (6 bases). This CDR3 contains 14 residues. Trimming took off 3 bases at V and 2 bases at J, with 10 bases between the two ends. Germline CDR1 reads LNHDA; CDR2 reads SQIVND (reference sequence).

The V gene is TRBV27, the J gene TRBJ1-1; TRBD1 agrees at 7 bases. V lost 5 bases and J lost 1; bases outside the gene matches: 4. Looked up from germline, CDR1 is MNHEY and CDR2 is SMNVEV (reference sequence). The CDR3 loop spans 14 amino acids. CDR3 nucleotide sequence: TGTGCCAGCAGTCAACAGGGGCCGAACACTGAAGCTTTCTTT. It encodes CASSQQGPNTEAFF.

The J gene is TRBJ2-3, the V gene TRBV27; either TRBD1 or TRBD2 may fit D (5 bases each). The CDR3 is made up of 16 amino acids. Germline V lookup: CDR1 MNHEY, CDR2 SMNVEV (reference sequence). Trimming removed 7 bases at V and 3 bases at J, with 20 bases between. DNA for the CDR3: TGTGCCAGCACTCTGGGGGAGACCGAAGGGACAGATACGCAGTATTTT. The encoded protein is CASTLGETEGTDTQYF.